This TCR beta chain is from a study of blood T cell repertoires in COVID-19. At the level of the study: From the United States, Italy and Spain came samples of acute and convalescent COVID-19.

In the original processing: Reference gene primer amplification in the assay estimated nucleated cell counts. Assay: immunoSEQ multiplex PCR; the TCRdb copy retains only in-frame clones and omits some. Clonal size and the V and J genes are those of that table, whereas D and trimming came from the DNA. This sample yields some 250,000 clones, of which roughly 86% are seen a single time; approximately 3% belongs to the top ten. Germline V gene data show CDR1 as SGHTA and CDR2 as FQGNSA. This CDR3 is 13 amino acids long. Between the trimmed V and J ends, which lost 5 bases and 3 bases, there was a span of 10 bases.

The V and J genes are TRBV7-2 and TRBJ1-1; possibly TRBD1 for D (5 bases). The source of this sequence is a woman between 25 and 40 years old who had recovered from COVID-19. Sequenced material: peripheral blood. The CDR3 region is CASSPWGDTEAFF. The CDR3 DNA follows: TGTGCCAGCAGCCCTTGGGGGGACACTGAAGCTTTCTTT.